This TCR beta chain stems from a study of human T cells and chemical hapten exposure. Looking at the study overall: The study lasted 20 to 25 weeks, and patients were dosed weekly with diphenylcyclopropenone on the scalp throughout.

This clonotype showed up just a few times. Time point in this sample: patch test 3, about 24 weeks after DPC sensitization. This sample's treatment: therapeutic diphenylcyclopropenone sensitization with weekly scalp DPC. Participating donors were patients with alopecia, aged 18 to 70 years, considered appropriate candidates for DPC. Library preparation tagged each individual cDNA molecule with a unique molecular identifier. Original data processing: Samples ranged from roughly 23,224 to 690,600 TCRs, with a median of roughly 95,000. TCRdb re-derived calls from the RACE reads in MiXCR, one entry per CDR3 protein. None of the V and J calls come from the authors' own analysis; TCRdb made them. The profile shows tens of thousands of distinct CDR3 sequences, around 10% of them singletons. Germline CDR1 reads LNHDA; CDR2 reads SQIVND (reference sequence). This CDR3 comprises 11 residues. The V end lost 5 bases, the J end lost 8 bases, and 7 bases lay between the germline ends.

The rearrangement joins TRBV19 to TRBJ2-1; D unresolved. This sequence was found in a woman between 45 and 65 years old with alopecia areata. Some clones in this sample may be carry-over from other donors' samples. Specimen: whole blood, collected in connection with sensitization to the hapten diphenylcyclopropenone (DPC). CDR3 bases: TGTGCCAGTAGTTCGCTCTATGAGCAGTTCTTC. Translating it yields CASSSLYEQFF.